This T cell receptor beta chain appears in the sequencing data of a study of blood T cell repertoires in COVID-19. With 1 base clipped from V and 0 bases from J, the junction kept 12 bases outside the gene matches. CDR3 length: 20 residues. CDR1 is SGHTA and CDR2 is FQGTGA in the germline V gene. Study processing details: Nucleated cell number was recorded as an estimate derived from reference gene primer amplification. The assay was immunoSEQ multiplex PCR, and TCRdb's table has in-frame clones only and misses some. V, J and clone size are taken as reported in that table, and D and trimming were inferred from the DNA itself. The sample lists 210,000 or so clones, around 90% seen once, with approximately 1.5% in the top ten.

This clonotype was obtained from a man aged 18 to 29 with active or convalescent COVID-19. The specimen sequenced was peripheral blood. The chain recombines TRBV7-3 with TRBJ2-4; TRBD2 matches 10 bases. This CDR3 reads CASSLISASGSPLAKNIQYF. Here the CDR3 DNA reads TGTGCCAGCAGCTTAATTTCGGCTAGCGGGAGCCCATTAGCCAAAAACATTCAGTACTTC.